Presented here are 29 T cell receptor beta chains from one specimen sequenced in a study of T cell changes during pregnancy in multiple sclerosis. This table comes from immunoSEQ multiplex PCR, and its TCRdb copy is limited to in-frame clones, with some not included. The data hold approximately 37,000 clones, with 75% to 95% observed a single time. Material: CD4+ T cells from peripheral blood mononuclear cells, obtained in the third trimester of pregnancy. These TCRs come from a female donor in good health, enrolled as a control in a pregnancy study.

This chain joins TRBV7-9 and TRBJ1-4; 8 bases map to TRBD1. V gave up 5 bases and J gave up 3 bases; unmatched junction bases: 5. The CDR3 spans 15 residues. The germline CDR1 and CDR2 sequences are SEHNR and FQNEAQ (reference sequence). As DNA, the CDR3 is TGTGCCAGCAGCCCCGGGACAGGACCTAATGAAAAACTGTTTTTT. Translated, it gives CASSPGTGPNEKLFF.

The rearrangement joins TRBV7-9 to TRBJ2-5; the match to TRBD2 covers 9 bases. Germline loops: CDR1 SEHNR, CDR2 FQNEAQ (reference sequence). V trimming: 1 base; J trimming: 5 bases; junction bases outside the gene matches: 17. There are 19 residues in the CDR3. CDR3 in DNA: TGTGCCAGCAGCTTAGAATGGTGGCGGGGGGGCCCGAGTACGGAGACCCAGTACTTC. This gives the protein CASSLEWWRGGPSTETQYF.

This clone was recorded a few times. This chain links TRBV30 with TRBJ1-2; TRBD1 might be the D (5 bases). Trimming removed 2 bases from V and 6 bases from J, with 7 bases in between. The CDR3 has 11 amino acids. CDR1 is GTSNPN, CDR2 SVGIG, per germline (reference sequence). CDR3 sequence reads: CAWSRGNGYTF. As DNA, the CDR3 is TGTGCCTGGAGTCGGGGGAATGGCTACACCTTC.

The chain carries TRBV29-1 and TRBJ1-1; TRBD1 might be the D (6 bases). V gave up 3 bases and J gave up 7 bases, with 30 bases separating them. CDR3 length: 18 amino acids. Germline CDR1 and CDR2: SQVTM and ANQGSEA. CDR3 sequence reads: CSVEAPPGGLRRGGEAFF. For the CDR3, the DNA is TGCAGCGTTGAGGCCCCCCCGGGAGGTCTACGCAGGGGCGGTGAAGCTTTCTTT.

The chain links TRBV6-1 to TRBJ1-3; D might be TRBD1 (6 bases). Germline CDR1 MNHNS, CDR2 SASEGT. The V end lost 0 bases, the J end lost 0 bases, and 9 bases lay between the germline ends. CDR3 length equals 16 residues. DNA of the CDR3: TGTGCCAGCAGTGAAGCGCAGGACAGCTCTGGAAACACCATATATTTT. Translated, it gives CASSEAQDSSGNTIYF.

This chain's CDR3 is CASRLLGADTQYF. Here the CDR3 DNA reads TGTGCCAGCAGGTTACTGGGCGCCGATACGCAGTATTTT. V is TRBV6-6 and J is TRBJ2-3, with D uncertain. There are 13 residues in the CDR3. Germline-derived CDR1 and CDR2 are MNHNY and SVGAGI (reference sequence). Trimming removed 6 bases from V and 6 bases from J, with 13 bases in between.

This clone was seen a few times. V and J are TRBV6-1 and TRBJ1-5; D call uncertain. Germline values: CDR1 MNHNS, CDR2 SASEGT. Trimming took 0 bases from V and 1 from J, leaving 7 bases between them. This CDR3 comprises 15 residues. In DNA, the CDR3 is TGTGCCAGCAGTGAAGCAGCGGGGAGCAATCAGCCCCAGCATTTT. Its translation: CASSEAAGSNQPQHF.

J is TRBJ1-1 and V is TRBV6-1, with D uncertain. The CDR3 length is 13 residues. V lost 1 base and J 1 base, leaving 4 bases between the germline ends. CDR1 and CDR2 from the germline V gene are MNHNS and SASEGT. The CDR3 loop is CASSEGANTEAFF. The CDR3 DNA sequence: TGTGCCAGCAGTGAAGGGGCGAACACTGAAGCTTTCTTT.

The CDR3 nucleotides are TGTGCCAGCAGTATAGGGACTACCTACGAGCAGTACTTC. Translation: CASSIGTTYEQYF. The chain combines TRBV6-5 with TRBJ2-7, with 7 bases fitting TRBD2. The CDR3 sequence is 13 residues long. Trimming took 5 bases from V and 2 from J; bases not matched to a gene: 3. Germline-derived CDR1 and CDR2 are MNHEY and SVGAGI.

V gene TRBV7-2 combines with J gene TRBJ1-1; 8 bases are shared with TRBD1. Germline CDR1 reads SGHTA; CDR2 reads FQGNSA. Losses at the gene ends were 2 bases for V and 1 base for J; bases not matched to a gene: 6. The CDR3 covers 16 residues. CDR3 sequence (DNA): TGTGCCAGCAGCTTACCGGGCAGGGGGCCGAACACTGAAGCTTTCTTT. Its translation: CASSLPGRGPNTEAFF.

For this clone: Within the sample, other DNA sequences also encode this same CDR3. The chain recombines TRBV6-1 with TRBJ1-3, with D possibly being TRBD1 (6 bases). The CDR3 is 15 residues long. Trimming shortened V by 6 bases and J by 4 bases, and 16 bases separated the two germline ends. Germline loops: CDR1 MNHNS, CDR2 SASEGT. DNA for the CDR3: TGTGCCAGCAGCGAACAACAGGGAGAAGGAAACACCATATATTTT. Encoded protein: CASSEQQGEGNTIYF.

V gene TRBV9 combines with J gene TRBJ2-2; 9 bases map to TRBD1. Looked up from germline, CDR1 is SGDLS and CDR2 is YYNGEE. The CDR3 runs to 14 residues. J gave up 7 bases and V 3 bases, and 4 bases lay outside the gene matches. CDR3 sequence: CASSAGTGLGELFF. The DNA of the CDR3 is TGTGCCAGCAGCGCAGGGACAGGGCTCGGGGAGCTGTTTTTT.

V and J are TRBV7-2 and TRBJ2-7, with D possibly matching TRBD2 (6 bases). Deletions cut 4 bases from V and 4 bases from J, with 17 bases between. The CDR3 length is 15 residues. The V gene's germline CDR1 is SGHTA and CDR2 FQGNSA. This chain's CDR3 is CASSSNPGGRYEQYF. The DNA of the CDR3 is TGTGCCAGCAGCTCCAATCCGGGTGGGAGGTACGAGCAGTACTTC.

The chain combines TRBV6-1 with TRBJ2-1; 10 positions agree with TRBD2. The CDR3 is 16 residues long. CDR1 and CDR2 from the germline V gene are MNHNS and SASEGT. V gave up 1 base and J gave up 2 bases; unmatched junction bases: 2. CDR3 sequence: CASSEVLAGPYNEQFF. CDR3 bases: TGTGCCAGCAGTGAAGTACTAGCGGGGCCCTACAATGAGCAGTTCTTC.

This clone was recorded only once. This chain connects TRBV19 to TRBJ1-2; D perhaps matches TRBD1 (6 bases). The V end was cut by 6 bases, the J end by 0 bases, with 14 bases between. This CDR3 is built from 15 residues. Germline loops: CDR1 LNHDA, CDR2 SQIVND (reference sequence). The DNA for the CDR3 is TGTGCCAGTAGGCAGGACAGACTCGCTAACTATGGCTACACCTTC. As protein: CASRQDRLANYGYTF.

J is TRBJ1-1 and V is TRBV6-1, with D hard to call. The V and J ends lost 7 bases and 0 bases respectively, with 12 bases between them. Germline V CDR1 and CDR2: MNHNS, SASEGT. CDR3 length equals 14 residues. The CDR3 region is CASTLEDLNTEAFF. The CDR3 DNA sequence: TGTGCCAGCACTCTCGAGGACTTGAACACTGAAGCTTTCTTT.

This chain links TRBV28 with TRBJ1-1, with D perhaps TRBD1 (6 bases). The CDR3 runs to 14 residues. Germline loops: CDR1 MDHEN, CDR2 SYDVKM. Trimming removed 2 bases from V and 4 bases from J, with 11 bases in between. The CDR3 bases are TGTGCCAGCAGTTTAAGTGGGGGCGGCACTGAAGCTTTCTTT. Translated, it gives CASSLSGGGTEAFF.

The V and J genes are TRBV5-5 and TRBJ2-5; D may be TRBD2 (5 bases). The CDR3 extends over 14 amino acids. V was trimmed by 2 bases and J by 2 bases, leaving 10 bases between them. CDR1 and CDR2 (germline): SGHKS, YYEKEE (reference sequence). This chain's CDR3 is CASSLGSGQETQYF. The CDR3 region has the DNA TGTGCCAGCAGCTTAGGGAGCGGTCAAGAGACCCAGTACTTC. The complete variable domain, with remaining parts taken from reference TRBV5-5 and TRBJ2-5, reads DAGVTQSPTHLIKTRGQQVTLRCSPISGHKSVSWYQQVLGQGPQFIFQYYEKEERGRGNFPDRFSARQFPNYSSELNVNALLLGDSALYLCASSLGSGQETQYFGPGTRLLVL.

This chain connects TRBV19 to TRBJ2-1; D gene uncertain. The CDR3 has 15 amino acids. With 6 bases removed from V and 0 bases from J, the gap between germline ends came to 12 bases. Looked up from germline, CDR1 is LNHDA and CDR2 is SQIVND (reference sequence). The CDR3 nucleotides read TGTGCCAGTAGGGCCCTTGATTTCTCCTACAATGAGCAGTTCTTC. Protein: CASRALDFSYNEQFF.

This chain connects TRBV4-2 to TRBJ1-1; 9 nucleotides agree with TRBD1. The junction had 3 bases not matched to a gene; V was cut back by 6 bases and J by 1 base. CDR1 and CDR2 from the germline V gene are LGHNA and YNFKEQ. The CDR3 covers 14 residues. In DNA, the CDR3 is TGTGCCAGCAGGTACAGGGGGCAGAACACTGAAGCTTTCTTT. This encodes CASRYRGQNTEAFF.

The chain is built from TRBV19 and TRBJ2-3, with TRBD2 matching 7 bases. Trimming removed 4 bases from V and 2 bases from J; junction bases left unmatched: 9. The CDR3 loop spans 16 amino acids. CDR1 and CDR2 from the germline V gene are LNHDA and SQIVND (reference sequence). The DNA of the CDR3 is TGTGCCAGTAGTAGGTTCGGGACTACAATCACAGATACGCAGTATTTT. It yields the protein CASSRFGTTITDTQYF.

This clone was seen just once. This chain links TRBV2 with TRBJ2-3, with 8 bases identical to TRBD2. The length of the CDR3 is 15 residues. CDR1 is SNHLY and CDR2 is FYNNEI in the germline V gene. V gave up 1 base and J gave up 2 bases; unmatched junction bases: 2. The CDR3 protein is CASSEEREYTDTQYF. CDR3 in DNA: TGTGCCAGCAGTGAAGAGCGGGAGTACACAGATACGCAGTATTTT. Full variable domain (rest looked up from reference TRBV2 and TRBJ2-3): EPEVTQTPSHQVTQMGQEVILRCVPISNHLYFYWYRQILGQKVEFLVSFYNNEISEKSEIFDDQFSVERPDGSNFTLKIRSTKLEDSAMYFCASSEEREYTDTQYFGPGTRLTVL.

The CDR3 region has the DNA TGTGCCAGCAGCATACGGACAGGGGACGATAATCAGCCCCAGCATTTT. It yields the protein CASSIRTGDDNQPQHF. V usage is TRBV7-4 and J usage is TRBJ1-5; 9 bases are a match to TRBD1. V was clipped by 5 bases and J by 4 bases; unmatched bases: 9. Germline-derived CDR1 and CDR2 are SGHVT and SQSDAQ. This CDR3 comprises 16 residues. The complete variable domain, with remaining parts taken from reference TRBV7-4 and TRBJ1-5, reads GAGVSQSPRYKVAKRGRDVALRCDSISGHVTLYWYRQTLGQGSEVLTYSQSDAQRDKSGRPSGRFSAERPERSVSTLKIQRTEQGDSAVYLCASSIRTGDDNQPQHFGDGTRLSIL.

The V gene is TRBV5-1, the J gene TRBJ2-2; the D is unclear. The CDR3 is 13 residues long. Germline CDR1 reads SGHRS; CDR2 reads YFSETQ. V was trimmed by 0 bases and J by 5 bases, leaving 5 bases between them. The CDR3 protein is CASSLVPTGELFF. CDR3 DNA sequence: TGCGCCAGCAGCTTGGTTCCAACCGGGGAGCTGTTTTTT.

This clone appeared a single time. The identical CDR3 is also encoded by other nucleotide sequences in the sample. The V and J genes are TRBV15 and TRBJ1-5; D ambiguous. Deletions cut 0 bases from V and 2 bases from J, with 8 bases between. The CDR3 runs 15 residues. Germline assignment: CDR1 LNHNV and CDR2 YYDKDF (reference sequence). CDR3 sequence reads: CATSRDPGGNQPQHF. Here the CDR3 DNA reads TGTGCCACCAGCAGAGATCCGGGAGGCAATCAGCCCCAGCATTTT.

The V and J genes are TRBV19 and TRBJ2-1; 9 bases line up with TRBD1. CDR1 and CDR2 from the germline V gene are LNHDA and SQIVND (reference sequence). V was clipped by 6 bases and J by 6 bases; unmatched bases: 12. This CDR3 spans 16 amino acids. As DNA, the CDR3 is TGTGCCAGTAGGGCGATGACAGGGGGTGTTGCCAATGAGCAGTTCTTC. Its protein is CASRAMTGGVANEQFF. Looking up the rest from reference TRBV19 and TRBJ2-1 gives the full variable domain: DGGITQSPKYLFRKEGQNVTLSCEQNLNHDAMYWYRQDPGQGLRLIYYSQIVNDFQKGDIAEGYSVSREKKESFPLTVTSAQKNPTAFYLCASRAMTGGVANEQFFGPGTRLTVL.

The V call is TRBV7-8, the J call TRBJ2-7; D is uncertain. The CDR3 covers 14 residues. Trimming left V 1 base short and J 2 bases short, with 9 bases between. In germline, CDR1 is SGHVS, CDR2 FQNEAQ. The CDR3 is CASSLVDGPYEQYF. The CDR3 bases are TGTGCCAGCAGCTTAGTAGATGGGCCCTACGAGCAGTACTTC.

The V call is TRBV27, the J call TRBJ2-1, with D perhaps TRBD1 (6 bases). CDR1 and CDR2 from the germline V gene are MNHEY and SMNVEV (reference sequence). V shed 3 bases and J shed 7 bases, with 16 bases lying between them. The CDR3 has 15 amino acids. The CDR3 is CASSFSPGRGNEQFF. In DNA, the CDR3 is TGTGCCAGCAGTTTTTCTCCGGGCAGGGGAAATGAGCAGTTCTTC.

V gene TRBV19 combines with J gene TRBJ2-1, with TRBD1 matching 7 bases. The CDR3 totals 15 residues. CDR1 and CDR2 from the germline V gene are LNHDA and SQIVND (reference sequence). V shed 7 bases, J shed 0 bases, and the junction held 6 bases outside the gene matches. CDR3 DNA sequence: TGTGCCAGTACCGCTGACAGGGCCTCCTACAATGAGCAGTTCTTC. Translated: CASTADRASYNEQFF.